This TCR beta chain was sequenced for a study of T cells in Graves' hyperthyroidism and ophthalmopathy. Findings and limits, study-wide: Peripheral blood also featured most of the thyroid clonotypes expanded above 0.001.

In regard to this clonotype: Antigen specificity is unknown.

RNA transcripts were the template for amplifying TCR beta CDR3 regions. Using the HTBI primer set, a first-round RT-PCR was run on the TCR CDR3. MiXCR, applied by TCRdb to the multiplex PCR reads, yields one record per CDR3 protein. The sample comprises fewer than 700,000 distinct CDR3 sequences, roughly 16% of which are singletons, and approximately 3.9% rests with the top ten. The germline V and J ends were trimmed by 5 bases and 3 bases, with 16 bases remaining between them. Germline V CDR1 and CDR2: MGHDK, SYGVNS. CDR3 length: 15 residues. The specimen sequenced was blood. The sequence was collected from a woman aged 25 to 45 with Graves' hyperthyroidism. This chain uses TRBV25-1 with TRBJ1-2; tentatively, D is TRBD1 (6 bases). This CDR3 is CASSFGRGRDYGYTF. Here the CDR3 DNA reads TGTGCCAGCAGTTTTGGGCGGGGGCGCGACTATGGCTACACCTTC.